These 18 T cell receptor beta chains share one sample of origin, sequenced in a study of CD8 T cells in Susac syndrome (dated by TCRdb to about 2019). Library method: the immunoSEQ multiplex PCR assay. RNA was extracted using the RNeasy kit, and about 0.5 to 1 microgram was reverse transcribed with random hexamers. TCRdb ran its own pipeline on the public reads, namely fastp trimming at Q25 and MiXCR clone calling, and kept in-frame beta chains. Rows are unified per CDR3 protein, each entry keeping the most common DNA and genes. This sample holds about 160,000 distinct CDR3 sequences; about 92% were observed only once. The ten largest account for more than 0.07% of the sample. Sample: CD4+ T cells from PBMCs. Receptor source: a human donor in good health.

The J gene is TRBJ2-7, the V gene TRBV2; D gene unclear. V was shortened by 6 bases and J by 2 bases, with 11 bases between the two germline ends. Germline CDR1 SNHLY, CDR2 FYNNEI. The CDR3 is made up of 13 amino acids. CDR3 loop: CASSPTPTYEQYF. The DNA of the CDR3 is TGTGCCAGCAGCCCTACACCTACCTACGAGCAGTACTTC.

This clonotype was recorded once. The chain employs TRBV28 and TRBJ2-7, with 13 positions matching TRBD2. CDR1 is MDHEN and CDR2 is SYDVKM in the germline V gene. V lost 4 bases to trimming and J lost 2 bases; unmatched junction nucleotides: 8. CDR3 size: 17 residues. As DNA, the CDR3 is TGTGCCAGCAGTTACGGACTAGCGGGAGTAATCCCCTACGAGCAGTACTTC. Protein sequence: CASSYGLAGVIPYEQYF.

This chain joins TRBV10-3 and TRBJ2-2; 10 bases match TRBD2. Germline V gene sequence: CDR1 ENHRY, CDR2 SYGVKD. CDR3 size: 17 residues. J lost 1 base, V lost 2 bases, and 4 bases had no gene match. The CDR3 DNA reads TGTGCCATCAGTGAGATGGCTAGCGGGGGGAACACCGGGGAGCTGTTTTTT. It codes for CAISEMASGGNTGELFF.

The V call is TRBV7-9, the J call TRBJ2-2; a weak D match, TRBD2 (6 bases). Germline values: CDR1 SEHNR, CDR2 FQNEAQ (reference sequence). The ends were cut back, 3 bases at V and 5 bases at J, with 13 bases in the middle. The CDR3 runs to 15 residues. CDR3 nucleotide sequence: TGTGCCAGCAGCTTGGTGAGCGGGCGGACCGGGGAGCTGTTTTTT. Translated, it gives CASSLVSGRTGELFF.

The table lists this clonotype with a count of one. V gene TRBV18 combines with J gene TRBJ2-7; weak D call: TRBD1 (6 bases). Trimming took off 3 bases at V and 5 bases at J, with 14 bases between the two ends. The CDR3 has 14 amino acids. Germline CDR1 is KGHSH and CDR2 is LQKENI. CDR3: CASSPAGESNEQYF. The CDR3 DNA follows: TGTGCCAGCTCACCGGCAGGGGAGTCCAACGAGCAGTACTTC.

V gene TRBV12-5 combines with J gene TRBJ1-2; no definite D call. The CDR3 is made up of 18 amino acids. Germline-derived CDR1 and CDR2 are LGHNT and FRNRAP. Trimming left V 0 bases short and J 1 base short, with 18 bases between. As DNA, the CDR3 is TGTGCTAGTGGTTTGGTCCCCGAGAGCAGGACCGATAACTATGGCTACACCTTC. This gives the protein CASGLVPESRTDNYGYTF.

This clonotype was counted a few times. The CDR3: CASSFSLDEKLFF. The CDR3 DNA reads as TGTGCCAGCAGTTTTTCCCTGGATGAAAAACTGTTTTTT. The chain employs TRBV6-5 and TRBJ1-4, with no clear D. With 4 bases removed from V and 6 bases from J, the gap between germline ends came to 9 bases. The CDR3 is 13 residues long. The germline gives CDR1 MNHEY, CDR2 SVGAGI.

The rearrangement links TRBV4-3 to TRBJ2-5; D is perhaps TRBD1 or TRBD2 (5 bases each). V was shortened by 1 base and J by 5 bases, with 20 bases between the two germline ends. The V gene's germline CDR1 is LGHNA and CDR2 YSLEER. The CDR3 is made up of 17 amino acids. CDR3 nucleotides: TGCGCCAGCAGCCAAGTTGGGCCGAGGGGCGGTCGGGAGACCCAGTACTTC. This sequence encodes CASSQVGPRGGRETQYF.

The chain recombines TRBV10-2 with TRBJ1-4; 7 nucleotides agree with TRBD1. There are 15 residues in the CDR3. V lost 6 bases, J lost 2 bases, and 6 bases stayed unmatched. Germline loops: CDR1 WSHSY, CDR2 SAAADI. The CDR3 is CASRVTGATNEKLFF. The CDR3 bases are TGCGCCAGCAGGGTAACAGGGGCTACTAATGAAAAACTGTTTTTT.

This chain uses TRBV21-1 with TRBJ2-7; TRBD2 is the table's D call, not checked against the DNA. TRBV21-1 is designated a pseudogene. The CDR3 is made up of 18 amino acids. The CDR3 nucleotides read TGTGCCAGCAGCAAAGCCCCGCCGACTAGCGGGAGGCCCTACGAGCAGTACTTC. It is translated as CASSKAPPTSGRPYEQYF.

The chain carries TRBV12-5 and TRBJ2-5; D may correspond to TRBD1 or TRBD2 (6 bases each). Germline V gene lookup returns CDR1 LGHNT and CDR2 FRNRAP. The CDR3 extends over 14 amino acids. V was trimmed by 1 base and J by 5 bases, leaving 11 bases between them. The CDR3 nucleotides read TGTGCTAGTGGTTTGGGACAGGAGGGTGAGACCCAGTACTTC. Its protein is CASGLGQEGETQYF.

A few counts support this clonotype. The chain is built from TRBV18 and TRBJ2-1; 12 bases agree with TRBD2. Trimming at V came to 3 bases and at J to 6 bases, leaving 3 bases not matched to a gene. CDR3 length equals 15 residues. Germline V gene sequence: CDR1 KGHSH, CDR2 LQKENI. In DNA form, the CDR3 reads TGTGCCAGCTCACCCCCGGGACTAGCGGGCAATGAGCAGTTCTTC. This codes for CASSPPGLAGNEQFF.

The chain has TRBV4-1 and TRBJ2-3, with 7 bases that match TRBD2. Trimming took 4 bases from V and 4 from J; bases not matched to a gene: 8. CDR3 length equals 15 residues. Germline V gives CDR1 MGHRA, CDR2 YSYEKL. The CDR3 is CASSRTSEWSDTQYF. CDR3 DNA sequence: TGCGCCAGCAGCCGAACTAGCGAGTGGTCAGATACGCAGTATTTT.

V gene TRBV6-1 combines with J gene TRBJ1-5; D is ambiguous. Trimming removed 1 base at V and 4 bases at J, with 14 bases between. Germline CDR1 MNHNS, CDR2 SASEGT. This CDR3 spans 16 amino acids. The CDR3 reads CASSEGGGSKNQPQHF. CDR3 DNA: TGTGCCAGCAGTGAAGGAGGCGGTTCTAAGAATCAGCCCCAGCATTTT.

The CDR3, as DNA: TGCAGCGTTTCCATACCCGGAGGGGGACTAAACGAGCAGTACTTC. This sequence encodes CSVSIPGGGLNEQYF. The rearrangement joins TRBV29-1 to TRBJ2-7; the D gene is possibly TRBD2 (7 bases). Trimming took off 5 bases at V and 5 bases at J, with 22 bases between the two ends. Germline lookup yields CDR1 SQVTM and CDR2 ANQGSEA. The CDR3 has 15 amino acids.

The chain's CDR3 is CASSFKGQGANYGYTF. The CDR3 nucleotides read TGTGCCAGCAGTTTCAAGGGACAGGGTGCTAACTATGGCTACACCTTC. The chain links TRBV27 to TRBJ1-2; 9 nucleotides match TRBD1. The ends lost 3 bases at V and 0 bases at J; junction bases unmatched: 5. Germline lookup yields CDR1 MNHEY and CDR2 SMNVEV (reference sequence). This CDR3 is 16 amino acids long.

V usage is TRBV7-2 and J usage is TRBJ2-1; maybe TRBD1 (6 bases). The length of the CDR3 is 17 residues. Trimming removed 0 bases from V and 7 bases from J, with 19 bases in between. Germline CDR1 SGHTA, CDR2 FQGNSA. The CDR3 spells CASSLALGIGGINEQFF. CDR3 sequence (DNA): TGTGCCAGCAGCTTAGCGTTAGGGATTGGGGGCATTAATGAGCAGTTCTTC.

DNA of the CDR3: TGTGCCAGCAGCCAGGGGCCATATAATTCACCCCTCCACTTT. Its translation is CASSQGPYNSPLHF. V gene TRBV12-3 or TRBV12-4 combines with J gene TRBJ1-6, with D possibly TRBD1 on 6 matching bases. The V and J ends lost 6 bases and 4 bases respectively, with 10 bases between them. The CDR3 contains 14 residues.